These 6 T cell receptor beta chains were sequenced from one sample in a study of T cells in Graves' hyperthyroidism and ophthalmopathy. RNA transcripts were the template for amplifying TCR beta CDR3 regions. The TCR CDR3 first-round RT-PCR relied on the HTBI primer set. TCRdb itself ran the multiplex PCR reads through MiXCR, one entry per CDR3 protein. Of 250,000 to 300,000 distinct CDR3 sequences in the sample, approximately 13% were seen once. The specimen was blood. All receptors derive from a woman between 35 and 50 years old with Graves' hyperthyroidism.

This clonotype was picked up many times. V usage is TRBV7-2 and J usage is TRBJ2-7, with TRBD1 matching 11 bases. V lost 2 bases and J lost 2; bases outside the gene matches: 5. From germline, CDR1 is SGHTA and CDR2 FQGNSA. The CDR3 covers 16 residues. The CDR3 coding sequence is TGTGCCAGCAGCTTAAGGACAGGGGGCGGCGCCTACGAGCAGTACTTC. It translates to CASSLRTGGGAYEQYF.

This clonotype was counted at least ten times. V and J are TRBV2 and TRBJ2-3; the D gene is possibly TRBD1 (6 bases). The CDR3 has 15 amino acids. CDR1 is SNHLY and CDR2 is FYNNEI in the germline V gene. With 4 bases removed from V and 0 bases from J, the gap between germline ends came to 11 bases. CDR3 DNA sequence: TGTGCCAGCAGTGGGACAGAAACTAGCACAGATACGCAGTATTTT. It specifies CASSGTETSTDTQYF. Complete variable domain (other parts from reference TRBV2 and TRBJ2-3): EPEVTQTPSHQVTQMGQEVILRCVPISNHLYFYWYRQILGQKVEFLVSFYNNEISEKSEIFDDQFSVERPDGSNFTLKIRSTKLEDSAMYFCASSGTETSTDTQYFGPGTRLTVL.

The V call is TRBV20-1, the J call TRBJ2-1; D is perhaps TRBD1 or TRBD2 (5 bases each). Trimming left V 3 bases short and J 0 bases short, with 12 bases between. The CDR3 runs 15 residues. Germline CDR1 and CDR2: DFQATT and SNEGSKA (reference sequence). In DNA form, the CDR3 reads TGCAGTGCTAGTGACAGCGGCAACTCCTACAATGAGCAGTTCTTC. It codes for CSASDSGNSYNEQFF.

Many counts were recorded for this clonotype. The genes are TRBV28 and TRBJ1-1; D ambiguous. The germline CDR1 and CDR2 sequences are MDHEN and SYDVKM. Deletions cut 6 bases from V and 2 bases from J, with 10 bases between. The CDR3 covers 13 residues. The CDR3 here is CASSLEANTEAFF. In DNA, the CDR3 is TGTGCCAGCAGCTTAGAAGCTAACACTGAAGCTTTCTTT.

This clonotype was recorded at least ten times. CDR3 DNA: TGTGCCAGCAGCCCCGCGGGAGGGTCTTACGAGCAGTACTTC. Translation gives CASSPAGGSYEQYF. V and J are TRBV7-9 and TRBJ2-7; 9 bases are a match to TRBD2. Trimming cost V 5 bases and J 4 bases; bases outside gene matches: 6. This CDR3 has 14 amino acids. Germline-derived CDR1 and CDR2 are SEHNR and FQNEAQ (reference sequence).

CDR3 coding DNA: TGTGCCAGCAGCGTAGGTCCCGTTCAGCGGACGAACACCGGGGAGCTGTTTTTT. Translation gives CASSVGPVQRTNTGELFF. The chain combines TRBV9 with TRBJ2-2, with TRBD2 as a possible D gene (5 bases). Trimming removed 0 bases at V and 0 bases at J, with 15 bases between. Germline-derived CDR1 and CDR2 are SGDLS and YYNGEE. The CDR3 is made up of 18 amino acids.